This T cell receptor beta chain was sequenced in a study of blood T cells in healthy people across ages. Comments on this clonotype: The antigen is undetermined.

V lost 1 base and J lost 5, with 18 bases in between. The CDR3 runs to 15 residues. Germline CDR1 reads DFQATT; CDR2 reads SNEGSKA (reference sequence). Study-wide results and caveats: Lack of knowledge of donor CMV status possibly confounded expanded clonotype changes.

A J-beta primer mix and a sample-barcoded 5' primer were used in a second PCR of about 6 to 12 cycles. TCRdb re-called the 5' RACE reads through MiXCR, storing one row per CDR3 protein. The sample has just under 550,000 distinct CDR3 sequences; less than 25% are singletons. The sample was also reused in another study, on T cells of mothers and their children.

V usage is TRBV20-1 and J usage is TRBJ2-7; a possible D gene is TRBD1 (5 bases). This TCR came from a boy between 5 and 17 years old in good health. Sequenced material: blood. CDR3 nucleotide sequence: TGCAGTGCTAGAGTCAAGCAGGGCGTTTGGGACGAGCAGTACTTC. It yields the protein CSARVKQGVWDEQYF.